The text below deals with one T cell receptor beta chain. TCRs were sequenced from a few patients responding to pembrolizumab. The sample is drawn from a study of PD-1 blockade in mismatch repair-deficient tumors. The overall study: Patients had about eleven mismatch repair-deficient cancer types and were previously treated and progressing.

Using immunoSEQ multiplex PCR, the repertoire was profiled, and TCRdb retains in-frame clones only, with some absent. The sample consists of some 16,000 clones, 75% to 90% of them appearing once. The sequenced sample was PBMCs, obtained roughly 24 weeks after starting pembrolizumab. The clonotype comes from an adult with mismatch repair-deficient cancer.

CDR3 sequence reads: CAWSVLGTGYDEQYF. CDR3 nucleotide sequence: TGTGCCTGGAGTGTACTAGGGACAGGGTATGACGAGCAGTACTTC. V is TRBV30 and J is TRBJ2-7; 9 bases map to TRBD1. The CDR3 runs 15 residues. Trimming removed 0 bases from V and 5 bases from J; junction bases left unmatched: 8. Germline-derived CDR1 and CDR2 are GTSNPN and SVGIG (reference sequence).